This is a list of T cell receptor beta chains from one sample in a study of T-cell reconstitution after alpha-beta-depleted transplantation in children. TCRdb redid the calling of the PCR reads with MiXCR, one entry per CDR3 protein. The sample shows 98,000 or so distinct CDR3 sequences, about 22% of them seen only once. The starting material was PBMCs, obtained before TCRalphabeta/CD19-depleted stem cell transplant. The receptors here all came from a boy aged 2 to 9 with acute lymphoblastic leukemia, due to receive a stem cell transplant. Both conserved end residues are part of each CDR3. D genes are given only for firm matches. The listing skips clone size in some rows; elsewhere it reads once, few, many or a size class.

J gene,V gene,clone size,D gene,CDR3 protein,CDR3 DNA
TRBJ2-3,TRBV29-1,-,-,CSEQGVGTDTQYF,TGCAGCGAACAGGGAGTGGGCACAGATACGCAGTATTTT
TRBJ2-7,TRBV20-1,few,-,CSARDGGRDYEQYF,TGCAGTGCTAGAGATGGAGGAAGAGACTACGAGCAGTACTTC
TRBJ2-1,TRBV28,many,TRBD2,CATEGSGGSYNEQFF,TGTGCCACTGAGGGCAGCGGGGGTTCCTACAATGAGCAGTTCTTC
TRBJ1-1,TRBV6-1,-,-,CASSDPPNTEAFF,TGTGCCAGCAGTGATCCCCCGAACACTGAAGCTTTCTTT
TRBJ2-7,TRBV18,few,TRBD2,CASSPNPLAGAYEQYF,TGTGCCAGCTCACCTAACCCGCTAGCGGGGGCCTACGAGCAGTACTTC
TRBJ1-3,TRBV9,-,-,CASSVDRRAGNTIYF,TGTGCCAGCAGCGTAGATCGACGCGCTGGAAACACCATATATTTT
TRBJ2-4,TRBV28,many,-,CASSFWDSSKNIQYF,TGTGCCAGCAGTTTTTGGGACTCGAGTAAAAACATTCAGTACTTC
TRBJ2-3,TRBV5-1,-,-,CASSNSASGGATDTQYF,TGCGCCAGCAGCAACTCTGCGAGCGGAGGGGCCACAGATACGCAGTATTTT
TRBJ1-3,TRBV4-2,few,-,CASSPGGINSGNTIYF,TGTGCCAGCAGTCCTGGGGGAATAAACTCTGGAAACACCATATATTTT
TRBJ1-3,TRBV9,-,-,CASSGSPDSPTYF,TGTGCCAGCAGCGGTAGCCCGGACAGCCCCACATATTTT
TRBJ2-7,TRBV6-5,few,-,CASSYSMGGVSHYEQYF,TGTGCCAGCAGTTACTCGATGGGCGGAGTGTCCCACTACGAGCAGTACTTC
TRBJ2-3,TRBV4-2,-,TRBD2,CASSPGLAEGLGTDTQYF,TGTGCCAGCAGCCCGGGACTAGCGGAGGGGCTAGGCACAGATACGCAGTATTTT
TRBJ2-2,TRBV10-3,-,-,CAISDSTVANTGELFF,TGTGCCATCAGTGATTCGACGGTCGCGAACACCGGGGAGCTGTTTTTT
TRBJ2-1,TRBV20-1,-,-,CSITTGYEQFF,TGCAGTATTACAACGGGATATGAGCAGTTCTTC
TRBJ2-5,TRBV5-4,-,-,CASSPTPGGGATETQYF,TGTGCCAGCAGCCCCACGCCGGGCGGAGGGGCCACGGAGACCCAGTACTTC
TRBJ2-7,TRBV5-4,few,TRBD2,CASSLGLAETDYEQYF,TGTGCCAGCAGCTTGGGACTAGCGGAGACTGACTACGAGCAGTACTTC
TRBJ2-3,TRBV7-9,-,-,CASSPRTTTGDTQYF,TGTGCCAGCAGCCCCCGGACCACCACCGGGGATACGCAGTATTTT
TRBJ2-5,TRBV20-1,few,-,CSARDLGSGGLPGETQYF,TGCAGTGCTAGAGATCTGGGTAGCGGAGGCCTACCGGGGGAGACCCAGTACTTC
TRBJ2-3,TRBV29-1,-,-,CSVELLAIDTQYF,TGCAGCGTTGAGCTTCTAGCGATAGATACGCAGTATTTT
TRBJ2-6,TRBV29-1,-,-,CSVETYTGANVLTF,TGCAGCGTCGAAACGTATACGGGGGCCAACGTCCTGACTTTC
TRBJ1-6,TRBV12-3/TRBV12-4,few,-,CASSPPVGLNNSPLHF,TGTGCCAGCAGTCCCCCGGTCGGCCTTAATAATTCACCCCTCCACTTT
TRBJ2-2,TRBV29-1,-,TRBD2,CSVVGLAGDTGELFF,TGCAGCGTTGTCGGACTAGCGGGGGACACCGGGGAGCTGTTTTTT
TRBJ1-2,TRBV18,-,-,CASSPQPGSNYGYTF,TGTGCCAGCTCACCACAACCGGGATCTAACTATGGCTACACCTTC
TRBJ2-1,TRBV4-3,few,-,CASSQDLGGSYNEQFF,TGCGCCAGCAGCCAAGATCTGGGGGGCTCCTACAATGAGCAGTTCTTC
TRBJ2-5,TRBV25-1,few,-,CASSERTASGETQYF,TGTGCCAGCAGTGAGCGGACAGCCTCGGGTGAGACCCAGTACTTC
TRBJ2-2,TRBV7-6,many,-,CASSLALAEGLNTGELFF,TGTGCCAGCAGCCTAGCCTTAGCGGAGGGGCTTAACACCGGGGAGCTGTTTTTT
TRBJ2-7,TRBV28,-,-,CASSSWSLAGQGGHEQYF,TGTGCCAGCAGTTCTTGGTCGCTGGCGGGTCAGGGGGGCCACGAGCAGTACTTC
TRBJ2-7,TRBV20-1,few,-,CSARLQGDEQYF,TGCAGTGCTAGACTCCAGGGAGACGAGCAGTACTTC
TRBJ2-3,TRBV27,-,-,CASSLRSKADTQYF,TGTGCCAGCAGTTTGCGGAGCAAGGCAGATACGCAGTATTTT
TRBJ2-1,TRBV20-1,few,-,CSAPVGSGDPLGQFF,TGCAGTGCTCCTGTAGGTAGCGGAGACCCCCTCGGGCAGTTCTTC
TRBJ2-7,TRBV7-9,-,-,CASSGGSISYEQYF,TGTGCCAGCAGTGGGGGCTCCATCTCCTACGAGCAGTACTTC
TRBJ2-5,TRBV29-1,-,-,CSGGQQETQYF,TGCAGCGGCGGACAGCAAGAGACCCAGTACTTC
TRBJ2-7,TRBV7-2,-,-,CASSLYRAPYEQYF,TGTGCCAGCAGCTTATACAGGGCCCCGTACGAGCAGTACTTC
TRBJ1-1,TRBV7-3,many,-,CASSLGQNTEAFF,TGTGCCAGCAGCTTAGGACAGAACACTGAAGCTTTCTTT
TRBJ2-1,TRBV6-2/TRBV6-3,-,TRBD2,CASSPMGSGRGHEQFF,TGTGCCAGCAGCCCCATGGGTAGCGGGAGAGGGCATGAGCAGTTCTTC